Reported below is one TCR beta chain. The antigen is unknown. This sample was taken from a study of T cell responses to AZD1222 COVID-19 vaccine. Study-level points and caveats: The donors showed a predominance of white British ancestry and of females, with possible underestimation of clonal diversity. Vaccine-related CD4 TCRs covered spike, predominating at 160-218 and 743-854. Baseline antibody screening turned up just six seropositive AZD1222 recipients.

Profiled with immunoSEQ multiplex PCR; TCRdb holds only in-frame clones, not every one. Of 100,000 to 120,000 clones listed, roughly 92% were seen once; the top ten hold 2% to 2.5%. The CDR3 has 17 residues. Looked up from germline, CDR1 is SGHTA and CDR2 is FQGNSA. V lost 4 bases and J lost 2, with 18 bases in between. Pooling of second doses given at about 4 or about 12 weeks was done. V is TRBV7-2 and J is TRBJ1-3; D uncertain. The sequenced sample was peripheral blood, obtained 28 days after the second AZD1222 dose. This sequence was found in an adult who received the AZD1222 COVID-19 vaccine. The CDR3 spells CASSSVLARQAGNTIYF. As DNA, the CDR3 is TGTGCCAGCAGCTCAGTCCTGGCCAGGCAGGCTGGAAACACCATATATTTT. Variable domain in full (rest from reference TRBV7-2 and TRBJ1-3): GAGVSQSPSNKVTEKGKDVELRCDPISGHTALYWYRQSLGQGLEFLIYFQGNSAPDKSGLPSDRFSAERTGGSVSTLTIQRTQQEDSAVYLCASSSVLARQAGNTIYFGEGSWLTVV.